This TCR beta chain is drawn from a study of cytotoxic CD8 clonotypes in ibrutinib-treated CLL. The overall study: Across samples, productive templates numbered 250,000 to 300,000 and productive rearrangements reached 80,000 to 95,000 on average.

CDR1 is SGHDT and CDR2 is YYEEEE in the germline V gene. The CDR3 consists of 15 residues. The trim removed 2 bases at V and 0 bases at J, leaving 2 bases unmatched. Generated by immunoSEQ multiplex PCR, the TCRdb table keeps only in-frame clones and is missing some. The repertoire consists of roughly 160,000 clones, with more than 75% occurring once and the leading ten covering roughly 2%. The sequence was collected from a human donor with chronic lymphocytic leukemia. The gene calls are TRBV5-6 and TRBJ1-3; 7 nucleotides agree with TRBD1. This specimen consisted of PBMCs, obtained after 12 months of ibrutinib treatment. The chain's CDR3 is CASSFGTVSGNTIYF. The CDR3 DNA reads TGTGCCAGCAGCTTCGGGACAGTCTCTGGAAACACCATATATTTT.